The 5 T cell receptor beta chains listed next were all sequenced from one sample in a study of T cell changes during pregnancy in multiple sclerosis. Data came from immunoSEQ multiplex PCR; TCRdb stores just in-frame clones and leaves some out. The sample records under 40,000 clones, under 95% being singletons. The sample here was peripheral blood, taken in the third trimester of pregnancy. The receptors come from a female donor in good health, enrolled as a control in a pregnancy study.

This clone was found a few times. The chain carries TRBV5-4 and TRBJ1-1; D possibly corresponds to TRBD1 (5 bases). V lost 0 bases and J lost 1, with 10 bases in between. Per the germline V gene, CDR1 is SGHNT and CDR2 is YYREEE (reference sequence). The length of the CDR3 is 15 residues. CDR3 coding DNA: TGTGCCAGCAGCTTGGCTGCAGGGCGGAACACTGAAGCTTTCTTT. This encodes CASSLAAGRNTEAFF.

The CDR3 DNA reads TGTGCCAGCAGTTTTGTCGACCCGGGAGGGCGTTTTGGCTACACCTTC. This translates into CASSFVDPGGRFGYTF. The rearrangement uses TRBV28 and TRBJ1-2; D is uncertain. V lost 3 bases and J 7 bases, leaving 21 bases between the germline ends. Germline V gene sequence: CDR1 MDHEN, CDR2 SYDVKM. The CDR3 totals 16 residues.

The CDR3 protein is CASSPPGGAGNQPQHF. CDR3 DNA sequence: TGTGCCAGCAGCCCCCCGGGGGGGGCAGGCAATCAGCCCCAGCATTTT. The chain combines TRBV2 with TRBJ1-5; the D gene is possibly TRBD1 (6 bases). The CDR3 contains 16 residues. Germline lookup yields CDR1 SNHLY and CDR2 FYNNEI. Trimming stripped 6 bases from V and 2 bases from J, with 17 bases between.

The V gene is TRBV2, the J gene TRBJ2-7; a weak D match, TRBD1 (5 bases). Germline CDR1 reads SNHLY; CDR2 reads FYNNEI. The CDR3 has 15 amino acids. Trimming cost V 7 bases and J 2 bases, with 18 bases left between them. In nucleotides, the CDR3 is TGTGCCAGCAAGTCTGGTGGTCAGGACACCTACGAGCAGTACTTC. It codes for CASKSGGQDTYEQYF. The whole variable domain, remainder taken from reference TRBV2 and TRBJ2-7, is EPEVTQTPSHQVTQMGQEVILRCVPISNHLYFYWYRQILGQKVEFLVSFYNNEISEKSEIFDDQFSVERPDGSNFTLKIRSTKLEDSAMYFCASKSGGQDTYEQYFGPGTRLTVT.

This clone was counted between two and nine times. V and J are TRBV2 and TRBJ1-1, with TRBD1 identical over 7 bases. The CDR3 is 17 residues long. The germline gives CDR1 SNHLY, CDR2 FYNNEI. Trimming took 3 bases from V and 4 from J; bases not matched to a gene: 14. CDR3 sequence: CASSDQGVKAVVTEAFF. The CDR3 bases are TGTGCCAGCAGTGACCAGGGGGTGAAAGCGGTGGTCACTGAAGCTTTCTTT.